What follows are 16 T cell receptor beta chains derived from one specimen sequenced in a study of cytomegalovirus exposure and HLA in healthy donors. Amplification used 60 Vbeta primers and 13 Jbeta primers. Data came from immunoSEQ multiplex PCR; TCRdb stores just in-frame clones and leaves some out. The sample has about 160,000 clones; approximately 86% are singletons. The sequenced material came from PBMCs. The receptor set was obtained from a woman between 18 and 30 years old in good health and CMV-seronegative.

The V gene is TRBV19, the J gene TRBJ1-2; the match to TRBD1 covers 7 bases. Germline CDR1 and CDR2: LNHDA and SQIVND (reference sequence). The CDR3 has 13 amino acids. V was clipped by 5 bases and J by 4 bases; unmatched bases: 4. CDR3 region: CASSRTGFYGYTF. The CDR3 DNA sequence: TGTGCCAGTAGTCGGACAGGCTTCTATGGCTACACCTTC.

The chain has TRBV4-2 and TRBJ2-3, with 8 bases lining up with TRBD2. This CDR3 has 16 residues. CDR1 is LGHNA and CDR2 is YNFKEQ in the germline V gene. V shed 0 bases and J 5 bases; nucleotides not matched to a gene: 7. The CDR3 region is CASSQDPAGAKDTQYF. In DNA, the CDR3 is TGTGCCAGCAGCCAAGATCCAGCGGGAGCGAAAGATACGCAGTATTTT.

The chain carries TRBV28 and TRBJ2-7, with D uncertain. Germline lookup yields CDR1 MDHEN and CDR2 SYDVKM. The CDR3 runs to 11 residues. V lost 5 bases and J lost 2, with 4 bases in between. The CDR3 loop reads CASSQTYEQYF. The CDR3 DNA follows: TGTGCCAGCAGTCAAACCTACGAGCAGTACTTC.

This sequence joins TRBV2 and TRBJ1-2, with a weak D call TRBD1 (6 bases). In germline, CDR1 is SNHLY, CDR2 FYNNEI. Trimming stripped 8 bases from V and 8 bases from J, with 12 bases between. This CDR3 has 11 residues. CDR3 in DNA: TGTGCCAGCGACCAGGGGAAGGGCTACACCTTC. As protein: CASDQGKGYTF. The entire variable domain, with the rest obtained from reference TRBV2 and TRBJ1-2, is as follows: EPEVTQTPSHQVTQMGQEVILRCVPISNHLYFYWYRQILGQKVEFLVSFYNNEISEKSEIFDDQFSVERPDGSNFTLKIRSTKLEDSAMYFCASDQGKGYTFGSGTRLTVV.

This chain uses TRBV5-1 with TRBJ2-7; 10 positions agree with TRBD1. Per the germline V gene, CDR1 is SGHRS and CDR2 is YFSETQ. The V and J ends lost 0 bases and 5 bases, in that order; junction bases with no gene match: 5. CDR3 length: 15 residues. The CDR3 DNA reads TGCGCCAGCAGCTTGGGCTCGACAGGGGGCGACGAGCAGTACTTC. Translated, it gives CASSLGSTGGDEQYF.

The chain joins TRBV27 to TRBJ1-4, with D tentatively TRBD1 (6 bases). V was pared by 4 bases and J by 7 bases, with 16 bases between. Germline V gene sequence: CDR1 MNHEY, CDR2 SMNVEV (reference sequence). This CDR3 spans 15 amino acids. This CDR3 is CASSSLTGPGEKLFF. CDR3 coding DNA: TGTGCCAGCAGTTCCCTTACAGGGCCAGGTGAAAAACTGTTTTTT.

The rearrangement links TRBV4-1 to TRBJ2-3, with 7 nucleotides matching TRBD1. V lost 1 base to trimming and J lost 6 bases; unmatched junction nucleotides: 4. This CDR3 has 14 residues. The germline V gene encodes CDR1 MGHRA and CDR2 YSYEKL. In DNA, the CDR3 is TGCGCCAGCAGCCAAGGACAGGGCCGGGATACGCAGTATTTT. This translates into CASSQGQGRDTQYF.

V gene TRBV6-5 combines with J gene TRBJ1-1; 10 bases are shared with TRBD1. The V gene's germline CDR1 is MNHEY and CDR2 SVGAGI. Unmatched junction bases numbered 10, after V lost 10 bases and J lost 5 bases. The CDR3 runs to 14 residues. The DNA for the CDR3 is TGTGCCATCAGACCCCGGGACAGGGGAACTGAAGCTTTCTTT. Its protein product is CAIRPRDRGTEAFF.

This clone was observed a single time. The rearrangement uses TRBV11-3 and TRBJ2-1; 8 bases match TRBD2. Germline V gives CDR1 SGHNT, CDR2 YENEEA. Losses at the gene ends were 5 bases for V and 1 base for J; bases not matched to a gene: 4. The CDR3 length is 15 residues. As DNA, the CDR3 is TGTGCCAGCAGCCGACGGGGGGGTTCCTACAATGAGCAGTTCTTC. Its protein is CASSRRGGSYNEQFF. Drawing the rest from reference TRBV11-3 and TRBJ2-1, the complete variable domain is EAGVVQSPRYKIIEKKQPVAFWCNPISGHNTLYWYLQNLGQGPELLIRYENEEAVDDSQLPKDRFSAERLKGVDSTLKIQPAELGDSAVYLCASSRRGGSYNEQFFGPGTRLTVL.

The V gene is TRBV19, the J gene TRBJ2-2; D may be TRBD1 (6 bases). Germline V gene sequence: CDR1 LNHDA, CDR2 SQIVND (reference sequence). This CDR3 contains 14 residues. V was clipped by 4 bases and J by 9 bases, with 15 bases between them. CDR3 bases: TGTGCCAGTAGTAAGACGACAGGATGGTGGGAGCTGTTTTTT. It specifies CASSKTTGWWELFF. Variable domain in full (rest from reference TRBV19 and TRBJ2-2): DGGITQSPKYLFRKEGQNVTLSCEQNLNHDAMYWYRQDPGQGLRLIYYSQIVNDFQKGDIAEGYSVSREKKESFPLTVTSAQKNPTAFYLCASSKTTGWWELFFGEGSRLTVL.

The chain combines TRBV5-1 with TRBJ1-6; the match to TRBD1 covers 10 bases. Looked up from germline, CDR1 is SGHRS and CDR2 is YFSETQ. The CDR3 totals 15 residues. The trim removed 0 bases at V and 15 bases at J, leaving 9 bases unmatched. The CDR3 is CASSLVGQGTSDLHF. The CDR3 DNA is TGCGCCAGCAGCTTGGTGGGACAGGGGACCTCGGACCTCCACTTT.

This rearrangement joins TRBV9 to TRBJ2-7; D remains unclear. V shed 4 bases and J shed 0 bases, with 17 bases lying between them. The CDR3 is made up of 16 amino acids. Germline-derived CDR1 and CDR2 are SGDLS and YYNGEE. The CDR3 reads CASSPVSSFNSYEQYF. DNA of the CDR3: TGTGCCAGCAGCCCCGTTAGTTCGTTCAACTCCTACGAGCAGTACTTC.

This clone showed up just once. The chain employs TRBV30 and TRBJ1-6; D call uncertain. The CDR3 runs 16 residues. Per the germline V gene, CDR1 is GTSNPN and CDR2 is SVGIG (reference sequence). V dropped 0 bases and J dropped 0 bases, with 9 bases sitting between them. CDR3 coding DNA: TGTGCCTGGAGTGTAGGCGGTAACTCCTATAATTCACCCCTCCACTTT. Encoded protein: CAWSVGGNSYNSPLHF.

This clone has a handful of counts. The chain recombines TRBV5-4 with TRBJ1-1, with D perhaps matching TRBD1 (6 bases). V was trimmed by 8 bases and J by 5 bases, leaving 16 bases between them. This CDR3 is 13 amino acids long. The V gene's germline CDR1 is SGHNT and CDR2 YYREEE (reference sequence). The chain's CDR3 is CASYRERGTEAFF. CDR3 DNA sequence: TGTGCCAGTTACAGGGAGCGAGGGACTGAAGCTTTCTTT.

The V call is TRBV6-1, the J call TRBJ1-2, with 7 bases that match TRBD1. This CDR3 has 15 residues. Per germline, CDR1 MNHNS and CDR2 SASEGT. J gave up 4 bases and V 5 bases, and 10 bases lay outside the gene matches. The CDR3: CASSNRDSEFYGYTF. The CDR3 coding sequence is TGTGCCAGCAGTAACCGGGACAGCGAATTCTATGGCTACACCTTC.

This chain uses TRBV19 with TRBJ1-4; possible D gene TRBD1, 6 bases. V lost 4 bases and J lost 4, with 10 bases in between. The CDR3 contains 14 residues. The germline V gene has CDR1 LNHDA and CDR2 SQIVND (reference sequence). The CDR3 bases are TGTGCCAGTAGTACGACAGGTGATAATGAAAAACTGTTTTTT. Protein: CASSTTGDNEKLFF.